This T cell receptor (beta chain) comes out of a study of OX40 agonist ivuxolimab in advanced cancers. Study-wide context: Patients were infused with ivuxolimab every 2 weeks at 0.01 to 10 mg/kg. Patients with hepatocellular carcinoma, melanoma, renal cell or head and neck cancer made up the dose-escalation patients. Three patients got partial responses; one had hepatocellular carcinoma and two had cutaneous melanoma. Overall study findings and caveats: At doses 0.1 to 3.0 mg/kg, CD4+ and CD8+ clones expanded.

This clone was counted a single time. Antigen specificity is unknown. The CDR3 totals 16 residues. With V trimmed by 5 bases and J by 4 bases, 7 bases remained unmatched. Germline V gene lookup returns CDR1 LGHNA and CDR2 YNFKEQ. The table came from immunoSEQ multiplex PCR; TCRdb's copy has only in-frame clones and leaves some out. Altogether about 18,000 clones are present, around 78% being singletons, with the ten largest covering approximately 15%. The origin of this receptor is an adult with an advanced solid tumor such as melanoma, head and neck, liver or kidney cancer. The sequenced sample was CD4+ or CD8+ T cells sorted from blood, obtained in a trial of the OX40 agonist ivuxolimab. The J gene is TRBJ2-3, the V gene TRBV4-2; 12 bases agree with TRBD2. CDR3 sequence (DNA): TGTGCCAGCAGCTCCCTAGCGGGGGGGCCTGCAGATACGCAGTATTTT. Encoded protein: CASSSLAGGPADTQYF.